The rows below give T cell receptor beta chains drawn from one sample of a study of response to subunit inactivated influenza vaccine. One entry per CDR3 protein results from TCRdb running MiXCR on the RT-PCR reads. The table records approximately 500,000 distinct CDR3 sequences, over 10% of them present only once. The material was PBMCs from blood, obtained about 6 weeks after vaccination. Receptor source: a man over 45 who received an inactivated influenza vaccine. The CDR3 runs from the conserved cysteine through the conserved F or W. The order of the fields is D gene, V gene, clone size, J gene, CDR3 length, CDR3 protein, CDR3 DNA. A D gene is named only where the DNA matches it firmly. Rows give clone size only sometimes, using once, few, many, or a class for an expanded clone.

D gene: -; V gene: TRBV12-3/TRBV12-4; clone size: many; J gene: TRBJ1-2; CDR3 length: 13; CDR3 protein: CASSPQGNYGYTF; CDR3 DNA: TGTGCCAGCAGTCCTCAGGGAAACTATGGCTACACCTTC
D gene: -; V gene: TRBV5-1; clone size: few; J gene: TRBJ2-2; CDR3 length: 16; CDR3 protein: CASSSSPGQGTGELFF; CDR3 DNA: TGCGCCAGCAGCTCATCCCCGGGCCAGGGGACCGGGGAGCTGTTTTTT
D gene: -; V gene: TRBV3-1; clone size: -; J gene: TRBJ2-7; CDR3 length: 17; CDR3 protein: CASSLTRAVVGSYEQYF; CDR3 DNA: TGTGCCAGCAGCCTAACTCGGGCGGTAGTGGGCTCCTACGAGCAGTACTTC
D gene: -; V gene: TRBV20-1; clone size: -; J gene: TRBJ2-3; CDR3 length: 12; CDR3 protein: CSAPTGADTQYF; CDR3 DNA: TGCAGTGCCCCGACAGGCGCAGATACGCAGTATTTT
D gene: -; V gene: TRBV5-1; clone size: many; J gene: TRBJ2-3; CDR3 length: 13; CDR3 protein: CASSLDGSDTQYF; CDR3 DNA: TGCGCCAGCAGCTTGGACGGATCAGATACGCAGTATTTT
D gene: -; V gene: TRBV29-1; clone size: few; J gene: TRBJ1-1; CDR3 length: 14; CDR3 protein: CSVQGRRVNTEAFF; CDR3 DNA: TGCAGCGTTCAGGGTAGGAGGGTAAACACTGAAGCTTTCTTT
D gene: -; V gene: TRBV5-1; clone size: -; J gene: TRBJ2-7; CDR3 length: 15; CDR3 protein: CASSLAAGAVYEQYF; CDR3 DNA: TGCGCCAGCAGCTTGGCGGCAGGGGCCGTCTACGAGCAGTACTTC
D gene: TRBD1; V gene: TRBV5-1; clone size: few; J gene: TRBJ2-3; CDR3 length: 15; CDR3 protein: CASRVDRGQSDTQYF; CDR3 DNA: TGCGCCAGCAGAGTAGACAGGGGGCAGTCAGATACGCAGTATTTT
D gene: -; V gene: TRBV20-1; clone size: few; J gene: TRBJ2-6; CDR3 length: 14; CDR3 protein: CSAARVSGANVLTF; CDR3 DNA: TGCAGTGCTGCGCGGGTTAGTGGGGCCAACGTCCTGACTTTC
D gene: -; V gene: TRBV6-2/TRBV6-3; clone size: few; J gene: TRBJ2-2; CDR3 length: 15; CDR3 protein: CASSYSSRVAGELFF; CDR3 DNA: TGTGCCAGCAGTTACTCGAGCAGGGTTGCCGGGGAGCTGTTTTTT
D gene: TRBD1; V gene: TRBV20-1; clone size: -; J gene: TRBJ1-3; CDR3 length: 14; CDR3 protein: CSALGQGFGNTIYF; CDR3 DNA: TGCAGTGCCCTGGGACAGGGATTTGGAAACACCATATATTTT
D gene: -; V gene: TRBV5-1; clone size: few; J gene: TRBJ1-5; CDR3 length: 13; CDR3 protein: CASSQNPDQPQHF; CDR3 DNA: TGCGCCAGCAGCCAAAATCCTGATCAGCCCCAGCATTTT
D gene: TRBD2; V gene: TRBV29-1; clone size: few; J gene: TRBJ2-1; CDR3 length: 14; CDR3 protein: CSVVLAGGRNEQFF; CDR3 DNA: TGCAGCGTGGTACTAGCGGGAGGGCGAAATGAGCAGTTCTTC
D gene: -; V gene: TRBV7-6; clone size: -; J gene: TRBJ2-5; CDR3 length: 15; CDR3 protein: CASSLLGSRQETQYF; CDR3 DNA: TGTGCCAGCAGCTTATTGGGGAGCCGCCAAGAGACCCAGTACTTC
D gene: -; V gene: TRBV29-1; clone size: -; J gene: TRBJ1-1; CDR3 length: 14; CDR3 protein: CSVEMAAMNTEAFF; CDR3 DNA: TGCAGCGTTGAAATGGCGGCCATGAACACTGAAGCTTTCTTT
D gene: TRBD2; V gene: TRBV11-2; clone size: few; J gene: TRBJ2-7; CDR3 length: 17; CDR3 protein: CASSFGFSSGGTYEQYF; CDR3 DNA: TGTGCCAGCAGCTTCGGATTCTCTAGCGGGGGAACGTACGAGCAGTACTTC
D gene: -; V gene: TRBV6-2/TRBV6-3; clone size: -; J gene: TRBJ2-1; CDR3 length: 13; CDR3 protein: CASGIPGADEQFF; CDR3 DNA: TGTGCCAGCGGAATACCAGGAGCAGATGAGCAGTTCTTC
D gene: -; V gene: TRBV7-3; clone size: -; J gene: TRBJ2-7; CDR3 length: 13; CDR3 protein: CASSREQGYEQYF; CDR3 DNA: TGTGCCAGCAGTCGTGAACAGGGTTACGAGCAGTACTTC
D gene: TRBD2; V gene: TRBV5-1; clone size: many; J gene: TRBJ2-1; CDR3 length: 17; CDR3 protein: CASSLAAGGSSYNEQFF; CDR3 DNA: TGCGCCAGCAGCTTGGCGGCGGGGGGGAGCTCCTACAATGAGCAGTTCTTC
D gene: -; V gene: TRBV14; clone size: few; J gene: TRBJ2-4; CDR3 length: 14; CDR3 protein: CASSQLGAWDIQYF; CDR3 DNA: TGTGCCAGCAGCCAACTTGGGGCTTGGGACATTCAGTACTTC
D gene: -; V gene: TRBV7-2; clone size: -; J gene: TRBJ2-2; CDR3 length: 15; CDR3 protein: CASSWGLLNTGELFF; CDR3 DNA: TGTGCCAGCAGCTGGGGGCTCTTGAACACCGGGGAGCTGTTTTTT
D gene: TRBD1; V gene: TRBV7-2; clone size: many; J gene: TRBJ2-1; CDR3 length: 15; CDR3 protein: CASSLDRASYNEQFF; CDR3 DNA: TGTGCCAGCTCACTCGACAGGGCATCCTACAATGAGCAGTTCTTC
D gene: -; V gene: TRBV5-1; clone size: many; J gene: TRBJ2-1; CDR3 length: 17; CDR3 protein: CASSLPVTRARVDEQFF; CDR3 DNA: TGCGCCAGCAGCTTGCCGGTTACTCGGGCACGGGTAGATGAGCAGTTCTTC
D gene: TRBD1; V gene: TRBV6-1; clone size: -; J gene: TRBJ2-5; CDR3 length: 15; CDR3 protein: CASRSGTGGWETQYF; CDR3 DNA: TGTGCCAGCAGGTCCGGGACAGGGGGCTGGGAGACCCAGTACTTC
D gene: -; V gene: TRBV4-1; clone size: few; J gene: TRBJ2-5; CDR3 length: 14; CDR3 protein: CASSRQQNQETQYF; CDR3 DNA: TGCGCCAGCAGCCGACAACAGAACCAAGAGACCCAGTACTTC
D gene: TRBD1; V gene: TRBV10-3; clone size: -; J gene: TRBJ2-1; CDR3 length: 14; CDR3 protein: CATSSGQVNNEQFF; CDR3 DNA: TGTGCCACCTCATCGGGACAGGTAAACAATGAGCAGTTCTTC
D gene: -; V gene: TRBV18; clone size: -; J gene: TRBJ2-1; CDR3 length: 16; CDR3 protein: CASSPRYRSRVNEQFF; CDR3 DNA: TGTGCCAGCTCACCACGGTACAGGTCACGGGTCAATGAGCAGTTCTTC
D gene: TRBD1; V gene: TRBV10-3; clone size: few; J gene: TRBJ2-3; CDR3 length: 15; CDR3 protein: CAIAGQANNGDTQYF; CDR3 DNA: TGTGCCATCGCGGGACAGGCGAATAACGGTGATACGCAGTATTTT
D gene: -; V gene: TRBV20-1; clone size: -; J gene: TRBJ2-7; CDR3 length: 14; CDR3 protein: CSAREPGLAYEQYF; CDR3 DNA: TGCAGTGCTAGGGAACCGGGACTGGCCTACGAGCAGTACTTC
D gene: -; V gene: TRBV2; clone size: -; J gene: TRBJ2-7; CDR3 length: 14; CDR3 protein: CASKADSPSYEQYF; CDR3 DNA: TGTGCCAGCAAAGCGGACAGCCCGTCCTACGAGCAGTACTTC
D gene: TRBD2; V gene: TRBV9; clone size: few; J gene: TRBJ2-3; CDR3 length: 17; CDR3 protein: CASSSMLAGSGTDTQYF; CDR3 DNA: TGTGCCAGCAGCTCTATGTTAGCGGGATCAGGGACAGATACGCAGTATTTT